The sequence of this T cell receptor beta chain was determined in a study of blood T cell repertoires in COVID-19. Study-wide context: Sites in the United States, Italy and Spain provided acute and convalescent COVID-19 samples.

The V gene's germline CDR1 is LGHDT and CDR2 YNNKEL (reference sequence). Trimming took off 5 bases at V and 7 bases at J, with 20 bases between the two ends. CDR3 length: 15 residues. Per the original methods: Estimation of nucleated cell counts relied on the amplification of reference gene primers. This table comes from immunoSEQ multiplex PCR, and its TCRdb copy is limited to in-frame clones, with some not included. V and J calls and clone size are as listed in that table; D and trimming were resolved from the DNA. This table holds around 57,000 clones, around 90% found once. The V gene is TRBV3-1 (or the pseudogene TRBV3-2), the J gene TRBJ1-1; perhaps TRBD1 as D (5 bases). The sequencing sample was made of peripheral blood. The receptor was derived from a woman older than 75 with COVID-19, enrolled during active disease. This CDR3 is CASSSAAGLRSEAFF. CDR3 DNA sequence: TGTGCCAGCAGCTCAGCGGCGGGGCTGAGGAGTGAAGCTTTCTTT.